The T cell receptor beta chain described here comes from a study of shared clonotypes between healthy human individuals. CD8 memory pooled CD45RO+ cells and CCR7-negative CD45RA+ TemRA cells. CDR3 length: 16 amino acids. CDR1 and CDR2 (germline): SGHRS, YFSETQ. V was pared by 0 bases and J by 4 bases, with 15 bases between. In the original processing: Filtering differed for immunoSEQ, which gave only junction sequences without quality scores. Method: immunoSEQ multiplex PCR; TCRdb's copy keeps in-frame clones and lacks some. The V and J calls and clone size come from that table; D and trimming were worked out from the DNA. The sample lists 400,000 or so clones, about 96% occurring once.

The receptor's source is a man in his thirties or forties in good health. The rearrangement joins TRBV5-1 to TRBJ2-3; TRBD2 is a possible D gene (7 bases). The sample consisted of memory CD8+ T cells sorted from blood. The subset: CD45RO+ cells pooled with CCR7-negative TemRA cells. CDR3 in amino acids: CASSLAPPGGADTQYF. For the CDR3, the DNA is TGCGCCAGCAGCTTGGCCCCCCCGGGGGGCGCAGATACGCAGTATTTT.